The 31 T cell receptor beta chains below all came from one sample that was sequenced in a study of T cells and Merkel cell carcinoma outcomes. Here immunoSEQ multiplex PCR was the method, and the copy in TCRdb shows in-frame clones only, minus some. This sample has 15,000 to 16,000 clones; around 81% occur once, and the top ten carry 9%. The sequenced sample consisted of tumor tissue from Merkel cell carcinoma. The source of these receptors is a human donor with Merkel cell carcinoma.

This chain joins TRBV9 and TRBJ2-7; 11 bases agree with TRBD2. CDR1 is SGDLS, CDR2 YYNGEE, per germline. With 3 bases clipped from V and 4 bases from J, the junction kept 3 bases outside the gene matches. The CDR3 loop spans 14 amino acids. The chain's CDR3 is CASSATSGAYEQYF. Written as DNA, the CDR3 is TGTGCCAGCAGCGCGACTAGCGGGGCGTACGAGCAGTACTTC.

V usage is TRBV5-1 and J usage is TRBJ1-6, with TRBD1 identical over 7 bases. Germline CDR1 reads SGHRS; CDR2 reads YFSETQ. The ends lost 4 bases at V and 6 bases at J; junction bases unmatched: 4. The CDR3 length is 14 residues. The CDR3 loop reads CASSIGQVNSPLHF. As DNA, the CDR3 is TGCGCCAGCAGCATAGGACAGGTTAATTCACCCCTCCACTTT.

This chain connects TRBV18 to TRBJ1-2; D gene ambiguous. V was clipped by 5 bases and J by 3 bases, with 10 bases between them. The CDR3 is made up of 13 amino acids. Germline V gene data show CDR1 as KGHSH and CDR2 as LQKENI. The CDR3 loop is CASSATADYGYTF. Here the CDR3 DNA reads TGTGCCAGCTCAGCGACGGCCGACTATGGCTACACCTTC. Using reference TRBV18 and TRBJ1-2 for the parts outside the CDR3, the full variable domain is NAGVMQNPRHLVRRRGQEARLRCSPMKGHSHVYWYRQLPEEGLKFMVYLQKENIIDESGMPKERFSAEFPKEGPSILRIQQVVRGDSAAYFCASSATADYGYTFGSGTRLTVV.

This clone was observed a single time. The chain combines TRBV28 with TRBJ1-1, with 9 bases that match TRBD1. The CDR3 covers 16 residues. V shed 10 bases and J 1 base; nucleotides not matched to a gene: 13. Germline loops: CDR1 MDHEN, CDR2 SYDVKM. CDR3: CATEQGAKLRNTEAFF. CDR3 sequence (DNA): TGTGCCACCGAACAGGGGGCAAAGCTTAGGAACACTGAAGCTTTCTTT.

The chain joins TRBV4-2 to TRBJ1-2; D is possibly TRBD1 (5 bases). V shed 0 bases and J shed 4 bases, with 15 bases lying between them. This CDR3 is 16 amino acids long. Germline V gives CDR1 LGHNA, CDR2 YNFKEQ. The CDR3 region is CASSQEGGTVVYGYTF. DNA of the CDR3: TGTGCCAGCAGCCAAGAGGGCGGGACGGTAGTCTATGGCTACACCTTC.

This clone was seen more than once but under ten times. The rearrangement joins TRBV18 to TRBJ1-2; D remains unclear. Germline-derived CDR1 and CDR2 are KGHSH and LQKENI. The CDR3 sequence is 14 residues long. V dropped 2 bases and J dropped 4 bases, with 11 bases sitting between them. The chain's CDR3 is CASSPRVDPYGYTF. The CDR3 bases are TGTGCCAGCTCACCAAGGGTCGACCCCTATGGCTACACCTTC.

This clone is classed as large. V gene TRBV5-5 combines with J gene TRBJ2-5, with TRBD1 identical over 7 bases. The V segment lost 6 bases and the J segment 4 bases; nucleotides outside the gene matches: 12. Germline V gives CDR1 SGHKS, CDR2 YYEKEE (reference sequence). CDR3 length: 15 residues. The CDR3 DNA follows: TGTGCCAGCATCTACCTCCTAGGGGGCGGAGAGACCCAGTACTTC. Amino acid sequence: CASIYLLGGGETQYF.

The chain combines TRBV9 with TRBJ2-6; D may be TRBD2 (5 bases). The CDR3 has 15 residues. Trimming removed 2 bases at V and 2 bases at J, with 8 bases between. Looked up from germline, CDR1 is SGDLS and CDR2 is YYNGEE. CDR3 in DNA: TGTGCCAGCAGCGTCGCCGGGGCTGGGGCCAACGTCCTGACTTTC. Amino acids: CASSVAGAGANVLTF.

V usage is TRBV28 and J usage is TRBJ2-3, with 7 positions matching TRBD2. Germline CDR1 MDHEN, CDR2 SYDVKM. The J segment lost 1 base and the V segment lost 3 bases, leaving 1 base of the junction unmatched. The CDR3 spans 14 residues. The CDR3 DNA follows: TGTGCCAGCAGTTTCACTAGCGGCACAGATACGCAGTATTTT. This sequence encodes CASSFTSGTDTQYF.

The chain has TRBV19 and TRBJ2-7, with D possibly being TRBD1 (6 bases). CDR1 and CDR2 from the germline V gene are LNHDA and SQIVND (reference sequence). Trimming left V 10 bases short and J 0 bases short, with 16 bases between. The length of the CDR3 is 14 residues. CDR3 sequence: CATTTGPSSYEQYF. CDR3 in DNA: TGTGCCACTACAACAGGGCCGAGCTCCTACGAGCAGTACTTC.

The table lists this clone with a count of one. The chain is built from TRBV10-1 and TRBJ1-5; D perhaps matches TRBD1 (5 bases). The germline V gene has CDR1 WNHNN and CDR2 SYGVQD (reference sequence). Trimming took 6 bases from V and 4 from J, leaving 10 bases between them. The CDR3 covers 13 residues. CDR3 loop: CASSIGTNQPQHF. The CDR3 coding sequence is TGCGCCAGCAGCATCGGGACTAATCAGCCCCAGCATTTT.

V gene TRBV27 combines with J gene TRBJ2-1; 10 positions match TRBD2. This CDR3 contains 15 residues. Germline-derived CDR1 and CDR2 are MNHEY and SMNVEV (reference sequence). V was pared by 7 bases and J by 5 bases, with 8 bases of the junction left unmatched. The CDR3 protein is CASTPTSGPDNEQFF. CDR3 nucleotides: TGTGCCAGCACCCCGACTAGCGGGCCAGACAATGAGCAGTTCTTC.

This chain's CDR3 is CASSFADRDNEKLFF. The CDR3 DNA is TGCGCCAGCAGCTTCGCGGACAGGGATAATGAAAAACTGTTTTTT. This chain uses TRBV5-1 with TRBJ1-4; TRBD1 matches at 8 bases. V gave up 2 bases and J gave up 4 bases; unmatched junction bases: 4. The length of the CDR3 is 15 residues. The germline V gene encodes CDR1 SGHRS and CDR2 YFSETQ.

The chain couples TRBV5-6 to TRBJ1-1, with unresolved D. The V and J ends lost 0 bases and 1 base respectively, with 4 bases between them. The CDR3 covers 13 residues. Germline loops: CDR1 SGHDT, CDR2 YYEEEE. This CDR3 reads CASSLGPNTEAFF. DNA for the CDR3: TGTGCCAGCAGCTTGGGGCCGAACACTGAAGCTTTCTTT.

This chain links TRBV7-6 with TRBJ1-1; TRBD1 might be the D (6 bases). Between the trimmed V and J ends, which lost 1 base and 1 base, there was a span of 7 bases. The CDR3 is 14 residues long. Germline V gives CDR1 SGHVS, CDR2 FNYEAQ. The CDR3 nucleotides are TGTGCCAGCAGCTTAGAACAGGGGAACACTGAAGCTTTCTTT. Amino acid sequence: CASSLEQGNTEAFF.

The V and J genes are TRBV28 and TRBJ2-3; D unresolved. In germline, CDR1 is MDHEN, CDR2 SYDVKM. V was trimmed by 3 bases and J by 0 bases, leaving 10 bases between them. The CDR3 extends over 15 amino acids. The CDR3: CASSFSVTSTDTQYF. The CDR3 DNA reads as TGTGCCAGCAGTTTTTCGGTGACTAGCACAGATACGCAGTATTTT.

This chain connects TRBV9 to TRBJ2-1; D may be TRBD2 (6 bases). Germline V CDR1 and CDR2: SGDLS, YYNGEE. Trimming left V 5 bases short and J 3 bases short, with 15 bases between. The CDR3 is made up of 15 amino acids. CDR3 sequence (DNA): TGTGCCAGCAGTGCCTCGGGACTCTACTACAATGAGCAGTTCTTC. It encodes CASSASGLYYNEQFF.

V is TRBV5-6 and J is TRBJ2-1, with 9 bases fitting TRBD2. Germline assignment: CDR1 SGHDT and CDR2 YYEEEE. The junction had 7 bases not matched to a gene; V was cut back by 0 bases and J by 6 bases. The CDR3 consists of 16 residues. The CDR3 sequence is CASSLGGTSRINEQFF. The DNA of the CDR3 is TGTGCCAGCAGCTTGGGGGGGACTAGCAGGATCAATGAGCAGTTCTTC. Full variable domain (missing parts from reference TRBV5-6 and TRBJ2-1): DAGVTQSPTHLIKTRGQQVTLRCSPKSGHDTVSWYQQALGQGPQFIFQYYEEEERQRGNFPDRFSGHQFPNYSSELNVNALLLGDSALYLCASSLGGTSRINEQFFGPGTRLTVL.

The CDR3 loop reads CATRGTDTQYF. The CDR3 DNA sequence: TGTGCCACCAGGGGCACAGATACGCAGTATTTT. The chain uses TRBV10-3 and TRBJ2-3, with D perhaps TRBD1 (5 bases). The CDR3 contains 11 residues. Deletions cut 10 bases from V and 1 base from J, with 6 bases between. Per the germline V gene, CDR1 is ENHRY and CDR2 is SYGVKD.

The CDR3 coding sequence is TGTGCCAGCAGCCCAGGAGGGTATGCGAACTATGGCTACACCTTC. Translating gives CASSPGGYANYGYTF. V usage is TRBV2 and J usage is TRBJ1-2, with D uncertain. Deletions cut 6 bases from V and 2 bases from J, with 16 bases between. The CDR3 is 15 residues long. CDR1 and CDR2 (germline): SNHLY, FYNNEI.

The V call is TRBV11-1, the J call TRBJ2-6; D is uncertain. The CDR3 has 13 residues. V was pared by 5 bases and J by 4 bases, with 6 bases between. Per germline, CDR1 SGHAT and CDR2 FQDESV (reference sequence). CDR3 nucleotides: TGTGCCAGCAGCCCCTTGGGGGCCAACGTCCTGACTTTC. Its translation is CASSPLGANVLTF.

This sequence joins TRBV6-5 and TRBJ1-1; possible D gene TRBD1, 6 bases. The CDR3 length is 14 residues. The germline CDR1 and CDR2 sequences are MNHEY and SVGAGI. The germline V and J ends were trimmed by 5 bases and 7 bases, with 17 bases remaining between them. The CDR3: CASSPSPGALEAFF. In DNA form, the CDR3 reads TGTGCCAGCAGTCCGAGCCCAGGGGCTCTTGAAGCTTTCTTT.

J is TRBJ2-6 and V is TRBV27; no definite D call. Germline V gives CDR1 MNHEY, CDR2 SMNVEV (reference sequence). There are 16 residues in the CDR3. V lost 3 bases to trimming and J lost 0 bases, with 9 bases between them. The CDR3: CASSFLTGSGANVLTF. For the CDR3, the DNA is TGTGCCAGCAGTTTCCTGACGGGCTCTGGGGCCAACGTCCTGACTTTC.

The V call is TRBV7-9, the J call TRBJ2-1; TRBD2 aligns across 8 bases. From germline, CDR1 is SEHNR and CDR2 FQNEAQ (reference sequence). With 2 bases clipped from V and 2 bases from J, the junction kept 5 bases outside the gene matches. The CDR3 runs 16 residues. In DNA, the CDR3 is TGTGCCAGCAGCTTATGGCGGGAGGCCCCCTACAATGAGCAGTTCTTC. Amino acid sequence: CASSLWREAPYNEQFF. Combining the CDR3 with reference TRBV7-9 and TRBJ2-1 gives the whole variable domain DTGVSQNPRHKITKRGQNVTFRCDPISEHNRLYWYRQTLGQGPEFLTYFQNEAQLEKSRLLSDRFSAERPKGSFSTLEIQRTEQGDSAMYLCASSLWREAPYNEQFFGPGTRLTVL.

This chain connects TRBV5-1 to TRBJ1-3; possible D gene TRBD1, 5 bases. CDR1 and CDR2 (germline): SGHRS, YFSETQ. The CDR3 is 17 residues long. Trimming took 3 bases from V and 0 from J, leaving 16 bases between them. The CDR3 region has the DNA TGCGCCAGCAGCTCCCATTCGGGACGGAACTCTGGAAACACCATATATTTT. Translation gives CASSSHSGRNSGNTIYF. Based on the CDR3 plus reference TRBV5-1 and TRBJ1-3, the full variable domain is KAGVTQTPRYLIKTRGQQVTLSCSPISGHRSVSWYQQTPGQGLQFLFEYFSETQRNKGNFPGRFSGRQFSNSRSEMNVSTLELGDSALYLCASSSHSGRNSGNTIYFGEGSWLTVV.

The chain recombines TRBV6-1 with TRBJ1-1; no clear D gene. The CDR3 consists of 10 residues. V gave up 7 bases and J gave up 5 bases, with 5 bases separating them. Per germline, CDR1 MNHNS and CDR2 SASEGT. CDR3 loop: CASTDTEAFF. The CDR3 DNA is TGTGCCAGCACAGATACTGAAGCTTTCTTT.

This clone came up a few times. V gene TRBV19 combines with J gene TRBJ1-5; TRBD1 matches 8 bases. V dropped 7 bases and J dropped 6; count of bases not matched to a gene: 8. This CDR3 has 14 residues. Germline loops: CDR1 LNHDA, CDR2 SQIVND (reference sequence). Here the CDR3 reads CASTDRGTSQPQHF. The CDR3 region has the DNA TGTGCCAGTACTGACAGGGGAACAAGTCAGCCCCAGCATTTT.

The genes are TRBV7-3 and TRBJ2-1; 7 nucleotides line up with TRBD2. Germline CDR1 SGHTA, CDR2 FQGTGA. V was pared by 5 bases and J by 8 bases, with 15 bases of the junction left unmatched. There are 16 residues in the CDR3. DNA of the CDR3: TGTGCCAGCAGCGTCACAGGTTGGGGGGGGTTCGATGAGCAGTTCTTC. Translating it yields CASSVTGWGGFDEQFF.

V usage is TRBV19 and J usage is TRBJ2-2; 12 bases match TRBD2. The trim removed 4 bases at V and 4 bases at J, leaving 10 bases unmatched. Germline lookup yields CDR1 LNHDA and CDR2 SQIVND (reference sequence). This CDR3 comprises 18 residues. The CDR3 DNA reads TGTGCCAGTAGTAGGTGGGCTAGCGGGAGGGCGGCCACCGGGGAGCTGTTTTTT. Translating it yields CASSRWASGRAATGELFF.

The chain couples TRBV5-6 to TRBJ1-1; D not certain. The CDR3 sequence is 13 residues long. CDR1 and CDR2 (germline): SGHDT, YYEEEE. Trimming removed 6 bases from V and 7 bases from J, with 16 bases in between. CDR3 nucleotide sequence: TGTGCCAGCACCAGACTCGATGTACGTGAAGCTTTCTTT. The encoded protein is CASTRLDVREAFF.

V usage is TRBV7-9 and J usage is TRBJ1-2, with D unresolved. The CDR3 loop spans 13 amino acids. V lost 6 bases, J lost 8 bases, and 16 bases lay in between. From germline, CDR1 is SEHNR and CDR2 FQNEAQ (reference sequence). The DNA for the CDR3 is TGTGCCAGCAGTATCGGCGAGGGTGGGGGCTACACCTTC. Encoded protein: CASSIGEGGGYTF.